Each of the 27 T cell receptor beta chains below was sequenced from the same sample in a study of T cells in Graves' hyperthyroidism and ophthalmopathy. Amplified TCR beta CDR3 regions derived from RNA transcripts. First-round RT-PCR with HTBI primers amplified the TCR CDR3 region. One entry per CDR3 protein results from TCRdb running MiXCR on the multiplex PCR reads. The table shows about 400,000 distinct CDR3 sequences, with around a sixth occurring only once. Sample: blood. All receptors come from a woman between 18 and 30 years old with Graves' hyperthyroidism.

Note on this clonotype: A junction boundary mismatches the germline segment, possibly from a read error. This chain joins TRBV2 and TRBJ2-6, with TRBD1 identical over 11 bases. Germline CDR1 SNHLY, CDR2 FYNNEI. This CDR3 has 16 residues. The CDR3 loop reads CASRSGQGAGANILTF. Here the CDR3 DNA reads TGTGCCAGCAGATCAGGACAGGGGGCTGGGGCCAACATCCTGACTTTC. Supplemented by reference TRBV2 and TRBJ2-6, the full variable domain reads EPEVTQTPSHQVTQMGQEVILRCVPISNHLYFYWYRQILGQKVEFLVSFYNNEISEKSEIFDDQFSVERPDGSNFTLKIRSTKLEDSAMYFCASRSGQGAGANILTFGAGSRLTVL.

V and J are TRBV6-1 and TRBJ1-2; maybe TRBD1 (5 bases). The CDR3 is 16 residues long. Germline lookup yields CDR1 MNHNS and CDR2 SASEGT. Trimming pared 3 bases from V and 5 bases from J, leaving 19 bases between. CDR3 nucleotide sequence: TGTGCCAGCAGTGACAGCGGGGCCGGCATTTTTTATGGCTACACCTTC. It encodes CASSDSGAGIFYGYTF.

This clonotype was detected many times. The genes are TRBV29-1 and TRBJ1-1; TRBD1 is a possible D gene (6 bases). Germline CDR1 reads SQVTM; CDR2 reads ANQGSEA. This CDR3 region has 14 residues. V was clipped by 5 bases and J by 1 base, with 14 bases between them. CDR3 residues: CSVRQGIGNTEAFF. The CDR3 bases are TGCAGCGTTAGGCAGGGGATTGGGAACACTGAAGCTTTCTTT.

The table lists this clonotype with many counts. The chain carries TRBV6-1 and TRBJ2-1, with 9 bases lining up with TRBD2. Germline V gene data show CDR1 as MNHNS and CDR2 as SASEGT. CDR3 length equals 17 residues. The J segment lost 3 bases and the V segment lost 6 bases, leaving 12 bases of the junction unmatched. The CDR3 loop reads CASRRRETSGNYNEQFF. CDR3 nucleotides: TGTGCCAGCAGAAGAAGAGAGACTAGCGGTAACTACAATGAGCAGTTCTTC.

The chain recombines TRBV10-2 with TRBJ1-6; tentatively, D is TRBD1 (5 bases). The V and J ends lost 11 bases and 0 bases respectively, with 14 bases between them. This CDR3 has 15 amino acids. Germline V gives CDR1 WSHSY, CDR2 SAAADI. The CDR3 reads CAGGGDSSYNSPLHF. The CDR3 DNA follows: TGCGCCGGAGGAGGGGATAGCTCCTATAATTCACCCCTCCACTTT.

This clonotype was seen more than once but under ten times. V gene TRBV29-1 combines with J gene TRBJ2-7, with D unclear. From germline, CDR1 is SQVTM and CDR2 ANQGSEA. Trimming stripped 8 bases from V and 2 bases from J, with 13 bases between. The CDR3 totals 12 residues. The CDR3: CSIIGEPYEQYF. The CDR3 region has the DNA TGCAGCATAATAGGAGAGCCCTACGAGCAGTACTTC.

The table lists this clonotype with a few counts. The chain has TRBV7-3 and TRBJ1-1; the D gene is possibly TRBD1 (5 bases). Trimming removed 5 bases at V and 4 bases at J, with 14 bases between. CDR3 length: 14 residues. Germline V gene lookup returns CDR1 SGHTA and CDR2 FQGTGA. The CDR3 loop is CASSPGQQSTEAFF. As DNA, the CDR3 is TGTGCCAGCAGCCCGGGGCAGCAGAGCACTGAAGCTTTCTTT.

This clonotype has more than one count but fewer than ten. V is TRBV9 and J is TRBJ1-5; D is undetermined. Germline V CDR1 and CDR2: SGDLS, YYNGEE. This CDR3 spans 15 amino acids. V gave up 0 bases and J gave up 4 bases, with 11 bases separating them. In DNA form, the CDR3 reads TGTGCCAGCAGCGTAGAAGCGACCGTTAATCAGCCCCAGCATTTT. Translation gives CASSVEATVNQPQHF.

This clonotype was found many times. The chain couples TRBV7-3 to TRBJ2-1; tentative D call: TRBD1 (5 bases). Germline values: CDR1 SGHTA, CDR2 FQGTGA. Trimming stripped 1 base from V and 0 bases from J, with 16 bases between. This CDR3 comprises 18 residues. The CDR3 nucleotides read TGTGCCAGCAGCTTAATAAAGCGCGGCAGGGACTCCTACAATGAGCAGTTCTTC. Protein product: CASSLIKRGRDSYNEQFF.

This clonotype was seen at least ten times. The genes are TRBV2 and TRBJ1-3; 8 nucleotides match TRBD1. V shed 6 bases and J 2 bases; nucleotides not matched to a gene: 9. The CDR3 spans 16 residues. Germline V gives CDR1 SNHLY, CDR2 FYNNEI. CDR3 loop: CASSAETGGAGNTIYF. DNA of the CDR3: TGTGCCAGCAGCGCCGAAACAGGGGGAGCTGGAAACACCATATATTTT.

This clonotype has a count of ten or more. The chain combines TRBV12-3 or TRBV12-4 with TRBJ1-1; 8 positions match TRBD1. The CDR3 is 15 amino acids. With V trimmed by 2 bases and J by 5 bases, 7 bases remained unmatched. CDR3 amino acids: CASSLFRGRGTEAFF. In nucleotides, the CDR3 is TGTGCCAGCAGTTTATTCAGGGGGCGCGGAACTGAAGCTTTCTTT.

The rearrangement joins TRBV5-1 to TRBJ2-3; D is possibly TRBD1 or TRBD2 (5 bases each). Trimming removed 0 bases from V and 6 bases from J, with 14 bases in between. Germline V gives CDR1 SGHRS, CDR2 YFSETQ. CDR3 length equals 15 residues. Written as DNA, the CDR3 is TGCGCCAGCAGCTTGGCGGGTGGGGACCTGGATACGCAGTATTTT. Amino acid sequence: CASSLAGGDLDTQYF.

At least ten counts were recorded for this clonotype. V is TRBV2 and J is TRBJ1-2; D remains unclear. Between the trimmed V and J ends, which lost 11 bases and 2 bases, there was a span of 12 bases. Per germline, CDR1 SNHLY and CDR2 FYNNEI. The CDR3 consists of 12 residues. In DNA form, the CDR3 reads TGTGCCGGCGGTCGCCCCAACTATGGCTACACCTTC. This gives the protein CAGGRPNYGYTF.

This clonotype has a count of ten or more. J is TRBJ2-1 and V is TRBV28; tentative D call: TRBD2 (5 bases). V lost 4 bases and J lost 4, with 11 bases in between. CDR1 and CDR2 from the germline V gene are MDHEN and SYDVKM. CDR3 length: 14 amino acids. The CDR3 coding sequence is TGTGCCAGCAGTTCGCAGCGGAAGTACAATGAGCAGTTCTTC. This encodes CASSSQRKYNEQFF.

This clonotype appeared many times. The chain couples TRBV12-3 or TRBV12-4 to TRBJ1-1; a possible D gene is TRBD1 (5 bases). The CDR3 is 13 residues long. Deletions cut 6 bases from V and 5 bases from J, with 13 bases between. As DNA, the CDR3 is TGTGCCAGCAGACAGGATTTAAGGACTGAAGCTTTCTTT. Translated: CASRQDLRTEAFF.

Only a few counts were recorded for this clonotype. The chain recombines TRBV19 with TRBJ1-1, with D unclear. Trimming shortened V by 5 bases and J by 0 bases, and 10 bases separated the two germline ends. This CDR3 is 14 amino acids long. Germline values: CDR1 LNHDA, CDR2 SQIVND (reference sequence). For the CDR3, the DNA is TGTGCCAGTAGTTTATTCAACATGAACACTGAAGCTTTCTTT. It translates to CASSLFNMNTEAFF. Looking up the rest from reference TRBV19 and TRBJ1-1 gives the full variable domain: DGGITQSPKYLFRKEGQNVTLSCEQNLNHDAMYWYRQDPGQGLRLIYYSQIVNDFQKGDIAEGYSVSREKKESFPLTVTSAQKNPTAFYLCASSLFNMNTEAFFGQGTRLTVV.

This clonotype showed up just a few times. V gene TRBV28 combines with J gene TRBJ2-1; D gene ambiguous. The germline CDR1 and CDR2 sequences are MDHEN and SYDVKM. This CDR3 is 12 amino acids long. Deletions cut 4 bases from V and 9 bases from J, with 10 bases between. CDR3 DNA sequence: TGTGCCAGCAGTTCGTTTACGCGTGAGCAGTTCTTC. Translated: CASSSFTREQFF.

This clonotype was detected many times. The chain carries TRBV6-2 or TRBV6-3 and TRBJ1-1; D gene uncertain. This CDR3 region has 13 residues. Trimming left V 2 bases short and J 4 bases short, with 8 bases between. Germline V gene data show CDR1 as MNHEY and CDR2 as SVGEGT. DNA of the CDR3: TGTGCCAGCAGTTACGCCCGGGTCACTGAAGCTTTCTTT. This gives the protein CASSYARVTEAFF.

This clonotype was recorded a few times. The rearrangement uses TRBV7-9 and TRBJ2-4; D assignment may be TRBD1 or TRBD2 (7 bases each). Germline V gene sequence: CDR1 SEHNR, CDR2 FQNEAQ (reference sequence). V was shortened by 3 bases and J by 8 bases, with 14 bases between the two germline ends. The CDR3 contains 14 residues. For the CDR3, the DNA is TGTGCCAGCAGCTTCCAGGGGGGGGCGGACATTCAGTACTTC. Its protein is CASSFQGGADIQYF.

CDR3 protein: CASSPRGLAVFEGKETQYF. The CDR3 region has the DNA TGTGCCAGCAGCCCTAGGGGGCTAGCGGTATTCGAGGGGAAAGAGACCCAGTACTTC. This rearrangement joins TRBV7-2 to TRBJ2-5; either TRBD1 or TRBD2 may supply D (7 bases each). V lost 5 bases, J lost 3 bases, and 28 bases lay in between. Germline V gene sequence: CDR1 SGHTA, CDR2 FQGNSA. The CDR3 loop spans 19 amino acids. The variable domain in full, with the rest retrieved from reference TRBV7-2 and TRBJ2-5, is GAGVSQSPSNKVTEKGKDVELRCDPISGHTALYWYRQSLGQGLEFLIYFQGNSAPDKSGLPSDRFSAERTGGSVSTLTIQRTQQEDSAVYLCASSPRGLAVFEGKETQYFGPGTRLLVL.

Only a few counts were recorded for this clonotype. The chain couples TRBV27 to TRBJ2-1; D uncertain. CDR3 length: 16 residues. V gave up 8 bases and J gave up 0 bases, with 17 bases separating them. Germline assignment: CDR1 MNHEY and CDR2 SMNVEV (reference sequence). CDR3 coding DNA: TGTGCCAGCCAAGACTCAACTTGGAGCTCCTACAATGAGCAGTTCTTC. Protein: CASQDSTWSSYNEQFF.

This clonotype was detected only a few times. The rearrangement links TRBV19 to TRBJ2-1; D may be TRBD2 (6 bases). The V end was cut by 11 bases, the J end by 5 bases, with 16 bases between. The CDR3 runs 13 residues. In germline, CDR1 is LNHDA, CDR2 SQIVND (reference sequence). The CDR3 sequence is CACSGTRDNEQFF. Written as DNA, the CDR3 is TGTGCCTGCTCCGGGACTCGTGACAATGAGCAGTTCTTC.

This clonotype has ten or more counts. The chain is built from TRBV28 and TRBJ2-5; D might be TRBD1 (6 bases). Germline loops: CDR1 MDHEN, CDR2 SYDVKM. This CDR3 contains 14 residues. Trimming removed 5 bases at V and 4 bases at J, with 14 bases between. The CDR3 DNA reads TGTGCCAGCAGTCTAACGGGACAAGGAGAGACCCAGTACTTC. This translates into CASSLTGQGETQYF. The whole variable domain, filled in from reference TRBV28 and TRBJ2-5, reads DVKVTQSSRYLVKRTGEKVFLECVQDMDHENMFWYRQDPGLGLRLIYFSYDVKMKEKGDIPEGYSVSREKKERFSLILESASTNQTSMYLCASSLTGQGETQYFGPGTRLLVL.

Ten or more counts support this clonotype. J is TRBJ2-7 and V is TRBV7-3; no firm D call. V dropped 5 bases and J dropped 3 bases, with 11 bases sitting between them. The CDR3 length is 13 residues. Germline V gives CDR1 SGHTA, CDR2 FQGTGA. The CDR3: CASSPQKVYEQYF. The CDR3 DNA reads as TGTGCCAGCAGCCCCCAGAAGGTCTACGAGCAGTACTTC.

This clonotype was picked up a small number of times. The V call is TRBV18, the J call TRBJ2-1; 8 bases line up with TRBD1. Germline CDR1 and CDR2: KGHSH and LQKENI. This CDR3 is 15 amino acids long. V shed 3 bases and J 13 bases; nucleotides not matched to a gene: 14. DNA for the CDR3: TGTGCCAGCTCACCCTTTATCCGACAGGGGATGGTACAGTTCTTC. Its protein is CASSPFIRQGMVQFF. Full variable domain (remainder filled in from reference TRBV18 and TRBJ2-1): NAGVMQNPRHLVRRRGQEARLRCSPMKGHSHVYWYRQLPEEGLKFMVYLQKENIIDESGMPKERFSAEFPKEGPSILRIQQVVRGDSAAYFCASSPFIRQGMVQFFGPGTRLTVL.

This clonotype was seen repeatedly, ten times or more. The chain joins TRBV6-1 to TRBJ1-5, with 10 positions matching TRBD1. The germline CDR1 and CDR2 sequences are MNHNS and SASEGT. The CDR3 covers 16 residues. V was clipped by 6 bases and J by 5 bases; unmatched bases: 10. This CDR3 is CASSSQGQGSHQPQHF. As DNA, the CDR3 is TGTGCCAGCAGCTCCCAGGGACAGGGGTCCCATCAGCCCCAGCATTTT.

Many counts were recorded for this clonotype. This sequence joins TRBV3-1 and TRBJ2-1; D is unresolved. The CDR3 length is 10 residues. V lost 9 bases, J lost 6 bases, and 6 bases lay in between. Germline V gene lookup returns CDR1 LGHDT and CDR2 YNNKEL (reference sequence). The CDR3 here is CARSPNEQFF. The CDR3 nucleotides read TGTGCCAGGTCTCCCAATGAGCAGTTCTTC.